This T cell receptor (beta chain) originates from a study of T cell responses to AZD1222 COVID-19 vaccine. Clones were read by immunoSEQ multiplex PCR, and TCRdb kept only the in-frame ones, dropping some. The data hold around 120,000 clones, with roughly 88% observed a single time. Germline V gene sequence: CDR1 SGHTS, CDR2 YDEGEE. CDR3 size: 15 residues. Trimming at V came to 3 bases and at J to 4 bases, leaving 6 bases not matched to a gene. J is TRBJ2-7 and V is TRBV5-8; 11 bases fit TRBD2. Specimen: peripheral blood, collected on day 0 of MenACWY control vaccination. The clonotype comes from an adult in good health. In DNA form, the CDR3 reads TGTGCCAGCAGCTCACCGGGACTAGCGGTTTACGAGCAGTACTTC. It encodes CASSSPGLAVYEQYF. Complete variable domain (other parts from reference TRBV5-8 and TRBJ2-7): EAGVTQSPTHLIKTRGQQATLRCSPISGHTSVYWYQQALGLGLQFLLWYDEGEERNRGNFPPRFSGRQFPNYSSELNVNALELEDSALYLCASSSPGLAVYEQYFGPGTRLTVT.